One and the same sample provided the 22 T cell receptor beta chains below, sequenced in a study of human thymus T cells. Thymic resections from corrective heart surgery supplied the tissue. The table came from immunoSEQ multiplex PCR; TCRdb's copy has only in-frame clones and leaves some out. The sample consists of 60,000 to 75,000 clones, 85% to 95% of them appearing once. Sequencing was performed on thymus tissue. The receptors were sampled from a girl in the first two years of life with a congenital heart defect but otherwise immunologically healthy.

The chain recombines TRBV4-3 with TRBJ1-4; 11 nucleotides align to TRBD1. CDR1 is LGHNA, CDR2 YSLEER, per germline. The V gene end was trimmed by 2 bases and the J gene end by 8 bases; junction bases not matched to a gene: 4. The CDR3 is made up of 15 amino acids. CDR3 coding DNA: TGCGCCAGCAGCCAACCCGGGACAGGGGGGGAAAAACTGTTTTTT. Translating gives CASSQPGTGGEKLFF.

The chain has TRBV11-2 and TRBJ2-5, with TRBD2 as a possible D gene (6 bases). Trimming shortened V by 4 bases and J by 2 bases, and 14 bases separated the two germline ends. CDR3 length equals 15 residues. The V gene's germline CDR1 is SGHAT and CDR2 FQNNGV. DNA for the CDR3: TGTGCCAGCAGCTCTCCACCGGGACTTCAAGAGACCCAGTACTTC. Protein product: CASSSPPGLQETQYF.

The genes are TRBV28 and TRBJ2-7; perhaps TRBD1 as D (6 bases). This CDR3 is 13 amino acids long. Germline CDR1 and CDR2: MDHEN and SYDVKM. The ends were cut back, 6 bases at V and 3 bases at J, with 12 bases in the middle. The CDR3, as DNA: TGTGCCAGCAGGGGGTCCAGGGGCTACGAGCAGTACTTC. This translates into CASRGSRGYEQYF. Combining the CDR3 with reference TRBV28 and TRBJ2-7 gives the whole variable domain DVKVTQSSRYLVKRTGEKVFLECVQDMDHENMFWYRQDPGLGLRLIYFSYDVKMKEKGDIPEGYSVSREKKERFSLILESASTNQTSMYLCASRGSRGYEQYFGPGTRLTVT.

The chain joins TRBV27 to TRBJ2-5; possibly TRBD2 for D (6 bases). Trimming left V 0 bases short and J 9 bases short, with 17 bases between. CDR3 length: 15 amino acids. CDR1 MNHEY and CDR2 SMNVEV come from the germline V gene (reference sequence). CDR3 in amino acids: CASSLSRFSGGSQYF. The CDR3 DNA is TGTGCCAGCAGTTTATCGCGGTTTTCTGGGGGGTCCCAGTACTTC.

The chain employs TRBV11-2 and TRBJ2-1, with 11 bases aligning to TRBD2. J gave up 9 bases and V 5 bases, and 6 bases lay outside the gene matches. From germline, CDR1 is SGHAT and CDR2 FQNNGV. The CDR3 length is 14 residues. CDR3 sequence (DNA): TGTGCCAGCAGCCTAGCGGGAGGATGGGGTGAGCAGTTCTTC. This codes for CASSLAGGWGEQFF.

The chain carries TRBV13 and TRBJ1-2; tentatively, D is TRBD1 (5 bases). The V end lost 4 bases, the J end lost 4 bases, and 13 bases lay between the germline ends. The CDR3 consists of 14 residues. Germline CDR1 is PRHDT and CDR2 is FYEKMQ (reference sequence). The CDR3 nucleotides are TGTGCCAGCAGCTCCCTTGGGGGGAGCTATGGCTACACCTTC. It translates to CASSSLGGSYGYTF.

J is TRBJ2-1 and V is TRBV18; D perhaps matches TRBD1 (5 bases). The germline CDR1 and CDR2 sequences are KGHSH and LQKENI. This CDR3 has 16 amino acids. Trimming took off 0 bases at V and 5 bases at J, with 14 bases between the two ends. The CDR3 spells CASSPPGGAGHNEQFF. CDR3 sequence (DNA): TGTGCCAGCTCACCACCGGGTGGGGCAGGCCACAATGAGCAGTTCTTC.

As to this clone: The missing conserved phenylalanine or tryptophan at the end of this CDR3 makes a read error likely. The limits of the CDR3 on the DNA are not certain, so only TCRdb's listed CDR3 is given. The chain links TRBV20-1 to TRBJ2-3; no check of the table's D call, TRBD1, against the DNA was made. The germline gives CDR1 DFQATT, CDR2 SNEGSKA (reference sequence). The CDR3 is 8 residues long, counting both termini. CDR3: CGCEWAPL.

This rearrangement joins TRBV11-2 to TRBJ1-3, with 8 bases aligning to TRBD1. The CDR3 is 19 amino acids. J was trimmed by 0 bases and V by 5 bases; bases with no gene match: 15. Germline values: CDR1 SGHAT, CDR2 FQNNGV. CDR3 DNA sequence: TGTGCCAGCAGCCAAAGGGAGACGGGACAGGACTCCTCTGGAAACACCATATATTTT. It codes for CASSQRETGQDSSGNTIYF.

The rearrangement links TRBV7-2 to TRBJ2-1; maybe TRBD1 (7 bases). Germline CDR1 and CDR2: SGHTA and FQGNSA. The V end lost 5 bases, the J end lost 9 bases, and 23 bases lay between the germline ends. The CDR3 sequence is 16 residues long. DNA for the CDR3: TGTGCCAGCAGCGGACGGACAGGCCTAGGGGGGAGTGAGCAGTTCTTC. Encoded protein: CASSGRTGLGGSEQFF. Combining the CDR3 with reference TRBV7-2 and TRBJ2-1 gives the whole variable domain GAGVSQSPSNKVTEKGKDVELRCDPISGHTALYWYRQSLGQGLEFLIYFQGNSAPDKSGLPSDRFSAERTGGSVSTLTIQRTQQEDSAVYLCASSGRTGLGGSEQFFGPGTRLTVL.

The rearrangement uses TRBV6-5 and TRBJ2-2; TRBD1 matches at 7 bases. V dropped 6 bases and J dropped 6; count of bases not matched to a gene: 10. Germline CDR1 reads MNHEY; CDR2 reads SVGAGI. The CDR3 covers 15 residues. The CDR3 loop is CASSPQGKVAGELFF. The DNA of the CDR3 is TGTGCCAGCAGCCCACAGGGGAAGGTAGCCGGGGAGCTGTTTTTT.

The rearrangement uses TRBV27 and TRBJ2-2; 9 bases match TRBD1. The V and J ends lost 2 bases and 6 bases, in that order; junction bases with no gene match: 10. Germline CDR1 MNHEY, CDR2 SMNVEV (reference sequence). The CDR3 is 17 amino acids. The CDR3 region is CASSLRGQGSWAGELFF. DNA of the CDR3: TGTGCCAGCAGTTTAAGGGGACAGGGTTCATGGGCCGGGGAGCTGTTTTTT.

V is TRBV5-5 and J is TRBJ1-3; 8 bases align to TRBD1. V lost 4 bases and J lost 5; bases outside the gene matches: 8. This CDR3 has 15 amino acids. Per germline, CDR1 SGHKS and CDR2 YYEKEE (reference sequence). Written as DNA, the CDR3 is TGTGCCAGCAGCCGGGGACAGGAGAGACGAAACACCATATATTTT. Its translation: CASSRGQERRNTIYF.

The chain uses TRBV28 and TRBJ2-1, with 15 bases matching TRBD2. V lost 5 bases and J lost 4; bases outside the gene matches: 12. This CDR3 comprises 19 residues. Germline CDR1 reads MDHEN; CDR2 reads SYDVKM. In nucleotides, the CDR3 is TGTGCCAGCAGTGACAGTCCCGGGACTAGCGGGAGGAGGTACAATGAGCAGTTCTTC. It translates to CASSDSPGTSGRRYNEQFF.

The V call is TRBV28, the J call TRBJ2-5, with 9 bases fitting TRBD2. V shed 6 bases and J 1 base; nucleotides not matched to a gene: 6. The CDR3 runs to 15 residues. Germline V gives CDR1 MDHEN, CDR2 SYDVKM. The CDR3 nucleotides read TGTGCCAGCAGCTTCGGCGGGAGGGCCCAAGAGACCCAGTACTTC. This encodes CASSFGGRAQETQYF.

The chain couples TRBV14 to TRBJ2-3, with 10 bases aligning to TRBD1. Germline values: CDR1 SGHDN, CDR2 FVKESK. CDR3 length equals 21 residues. With 0 bases clipped from V and 3 bases from J, the junction kept 18 bases outside the gene matches. CDR3 in DNA: TGTGCCAGCAGCCAAGATCGCCTTGGGGTTGGGACAGGGGCAGGGACAGATACGCAGTATTTT. It encodes CASSQDRLGVGTGAGTDTQYF.

The V and J genes are TRBV9 and TRBJ2-2, with a weak D call TRBD1 (5 bases). Germline V lookup: CDR1 SGDLS, CDR2 YYNGEE. V was pared by 4 bases and J by 0 bases, with 34 bases between. The CDR3 has 23 amino acids. In nucleotides, the CDR3 is TGTGCCAGCAGCATGCGAAGTCAGGGAATCCCTAGTCTTTTGACAGCGAACACCGGGGAGCTGTTTTTT. Translation: CASSMRSQGIPSLLTANTGELFF. Full variable domain (rest looked up from reference TRBV9 and TRBJ2-2): DSGVTQTPKHLITATGQRVTLRCSPRSGDLSVYWYQQSLDQGLQFLIQYYNGEERAKGNILERFSAQQFPDLHSELNLSSLELGDSALYFCASSMRSQGIPSLLTANTGELFFGEGSRLTVL.

This sequence joins TRBV7-2 and TRBJ2-7; no reliable D call. This CDR3 has 15 amino acids. Germline CDR1 is SGHTA and CDR2 is FQGNSA. The V end lost 5 bases, the J end lost 0 bases, and 14 bases lay between the germline ends. CDR3 sequence reads: CASSPTVAVSYEQYF. Here the CDR3 DNA reads TGTGCCAGCAGCCCCACCGTTGCAGTCTCCTACGAGCAGTACTTC. The variable domain in full, completed from reference TRBV7-2 and TRBJ2-7, reads GAGVSQSPSNKVTEKGKDVELRCDPISGHTALYWYRQSLGQGLEFLIYFQGNSAPDKSGLPSDRFSAERTGGSVSTLTIQRTQQEDSAVYLCASSPTVAVSYEQYFGPGTRLTVT.

The rearrangement uses TRBV28 and TRBJ1-2; the D gene is possibly TRBD1 (5 bases). Germline assignment: CDR1 MDHEN and CDR2 SYDVKM. The CDR3 totals 16 residues. Deletions cut 2 bases from V and 4 bases from J, with 17 bases between. Here the CDR3 DNA reads TGTGCCAGCAGTTTAAGATCGCTGGGACGGATCTATGGCTACACCTTC. It yields the protein CASSLRSLGRIYGYTF.

The chain recombines TRBV7-2 with TRBJ2-7; TRBD2 is a possible D gene (6 bases). Trimming took 2 bases from V and 7 from J, leaving 9 bases between them. Germline assignment: CDR1 SGHTA and CDR2 FQGNSA. The CDR3 extends over 12 amino acids. CDR3 amino acids: CASSLTRGEQYF. The CDR3 DNA reads as TGTGCCAGCAGCTTAACGCGGGGAGAGCAGTACTTC. The variable domain in full, completed from reference TRBV7-2 and TRBJ2-7, reads GAGVSQSPSNKVTEKGKDVELRCDPISGHTALYWYRQSLGQGLEFLIYFQGNSAPDKSGLPSDRFSAERTGGSVSTLTIQRTQQEDSAVYLCASSLTRGEQYFGPGTRLTVT.

The chain combines TRBV5-1 with TRBJ2-5, with D hard to call. V gave up 0 bases and J gave up 4 bases, with 10 bases separating them. The CDR3 length is 14 residues. Germline CDR1 is SGHRS and CDR2 is YFSETQ. The CDR3 nucleotides read TGCGCCAGCAGCTTGGACTCTCTTCGAGAGACCCAGTACTTC. This codes for CASSLDSLRETQYF.

The chain combines TRBV14 with TRBJ2-1, with 9 bases aligning to TRBD1. CDR1 and CDR2 from the germline V gene are SGHDN and FVKESK. The CDR3 totals 16 residues. V gave up 5 bases and J gave up 5 bases; unmatched junction bases: 10. The CDR3 region has the DNA TGTGCCAGCAGCAGCACCGGGACAGGGCGGAACAATGAGCAGTTCTTC. Translating gives CASSSTGTGRNNEQFF.